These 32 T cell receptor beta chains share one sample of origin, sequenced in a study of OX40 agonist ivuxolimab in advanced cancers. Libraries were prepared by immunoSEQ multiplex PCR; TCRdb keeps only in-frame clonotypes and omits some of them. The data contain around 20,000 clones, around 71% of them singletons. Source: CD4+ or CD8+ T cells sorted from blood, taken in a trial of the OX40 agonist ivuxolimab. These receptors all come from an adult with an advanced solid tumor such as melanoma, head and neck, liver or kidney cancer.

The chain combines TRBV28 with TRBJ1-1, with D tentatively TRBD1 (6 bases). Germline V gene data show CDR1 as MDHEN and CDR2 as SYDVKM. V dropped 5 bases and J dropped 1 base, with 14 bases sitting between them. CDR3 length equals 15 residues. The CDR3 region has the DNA TGTGCCAGCAGTCCAATACAGGGTCAGAACACTGAAGCTTTCTTT. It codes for CASSPIQGQNTEAFF.

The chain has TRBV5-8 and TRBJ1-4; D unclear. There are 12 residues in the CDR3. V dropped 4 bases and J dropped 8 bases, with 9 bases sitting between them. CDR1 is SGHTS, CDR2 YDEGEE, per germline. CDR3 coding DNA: TGTGCCAGCAGCGGTGGGAGGGAAAAACTGTTTTTT. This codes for CASSGGREKLFF.

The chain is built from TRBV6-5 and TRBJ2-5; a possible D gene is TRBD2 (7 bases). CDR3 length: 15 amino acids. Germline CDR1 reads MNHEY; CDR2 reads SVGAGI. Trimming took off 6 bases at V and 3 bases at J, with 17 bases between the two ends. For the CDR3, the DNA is TGTGCCAGCAGCGACCCCGAGGGGGGGGAAGAGACCCAGTACTTC. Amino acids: CASSDPEGGEETQYF.

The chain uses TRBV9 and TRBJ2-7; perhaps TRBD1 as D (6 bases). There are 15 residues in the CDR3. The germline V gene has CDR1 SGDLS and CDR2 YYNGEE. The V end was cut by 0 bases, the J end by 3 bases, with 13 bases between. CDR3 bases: TGTGCCAGCAGCGTAGATGGGGGCTCCCTCTACGAGCAGTACTTC. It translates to CASSVDGGSLYEQYF.

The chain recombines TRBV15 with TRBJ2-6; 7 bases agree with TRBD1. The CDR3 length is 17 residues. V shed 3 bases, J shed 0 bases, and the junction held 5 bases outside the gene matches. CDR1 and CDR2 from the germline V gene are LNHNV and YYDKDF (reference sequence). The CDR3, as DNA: TGTGCCACCAGCAGTCCCGGGACAGTCTCTGGGGCCAACGTCCTGACTTTC. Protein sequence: CATSSPGTVSGANVLTF. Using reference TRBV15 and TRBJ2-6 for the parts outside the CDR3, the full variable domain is DAMVIQNPRYQVTQFGKPVTLSCSQTLNHNVMYWYQQKSSQAPKLLFHYYDKDFNNEADTPDNFQSRRPNTSFCFLDIRSPGLGDTAMYLCATSSPGTVSGANVLTFGAGSRLTVL.

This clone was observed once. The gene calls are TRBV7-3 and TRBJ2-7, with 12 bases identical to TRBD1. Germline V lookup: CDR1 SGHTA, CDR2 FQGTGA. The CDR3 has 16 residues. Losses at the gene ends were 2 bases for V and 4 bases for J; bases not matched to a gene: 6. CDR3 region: CASSLSGTGGDYEQYF. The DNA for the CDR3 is TGTGCCAGCAGCTTATCCGGGACAGGGGGCGATTACGAGCAGTACTTC.

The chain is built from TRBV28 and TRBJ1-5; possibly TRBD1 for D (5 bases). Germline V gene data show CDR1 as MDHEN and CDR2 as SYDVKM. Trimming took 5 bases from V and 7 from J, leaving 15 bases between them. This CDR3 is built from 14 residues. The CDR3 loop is CASSALGEGQPQHF. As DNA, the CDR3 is TGTGCCAGCAGTGCCCTAGGGGAGGGGCAGCCCCAGCATTTT.

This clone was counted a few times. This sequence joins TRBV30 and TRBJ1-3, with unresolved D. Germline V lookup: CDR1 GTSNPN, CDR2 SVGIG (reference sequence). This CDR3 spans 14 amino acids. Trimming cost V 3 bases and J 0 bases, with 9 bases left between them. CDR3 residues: CAWSVHTSGNTIYF. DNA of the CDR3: TGTGCCTGGAGCGTCCACACCTCTGGAAACACCATATATTTT.

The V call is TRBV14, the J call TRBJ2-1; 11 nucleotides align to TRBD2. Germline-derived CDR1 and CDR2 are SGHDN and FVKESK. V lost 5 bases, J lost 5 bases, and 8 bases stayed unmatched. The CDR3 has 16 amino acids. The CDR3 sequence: CASSYFSGRENNEQFF. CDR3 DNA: TGTGCCAGCAGCTACTTTAGCGGGAGGGAGAACAATGAGCAGTTCTTC.

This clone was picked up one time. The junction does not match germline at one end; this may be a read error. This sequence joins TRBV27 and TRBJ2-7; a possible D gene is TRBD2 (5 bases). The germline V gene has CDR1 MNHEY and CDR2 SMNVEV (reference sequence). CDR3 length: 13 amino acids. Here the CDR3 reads CATSSGSTYEQYF. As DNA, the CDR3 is TGTGCCACCAGTAGTGGGAGTACCTACGAGCAGTACTTC.

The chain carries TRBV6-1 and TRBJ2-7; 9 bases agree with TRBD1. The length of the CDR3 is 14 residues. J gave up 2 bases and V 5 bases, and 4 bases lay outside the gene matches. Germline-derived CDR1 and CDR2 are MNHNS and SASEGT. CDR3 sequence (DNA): TGTGCCAGCAGTTTAGGGACAGGGACCTACGAGCAGTACTTC. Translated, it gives CASSLGTGTYEQYF.

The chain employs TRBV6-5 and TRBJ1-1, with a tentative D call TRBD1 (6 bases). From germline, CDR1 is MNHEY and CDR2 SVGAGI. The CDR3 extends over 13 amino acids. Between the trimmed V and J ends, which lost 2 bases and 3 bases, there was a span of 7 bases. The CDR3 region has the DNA TGTGCCAGCAGTTACGGGGGGCACACTGAAGCTTTCTTT. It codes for CASSYGGHTEAFF.

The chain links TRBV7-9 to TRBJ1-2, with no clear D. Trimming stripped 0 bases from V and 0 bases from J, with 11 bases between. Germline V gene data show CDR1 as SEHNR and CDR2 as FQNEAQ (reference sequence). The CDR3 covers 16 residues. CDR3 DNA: TGTGCCAGCAGCTTAGCCGCGGTCACCGCTAACTATGGCTACACCTTC. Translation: CASSLAAVTANYGYTF.

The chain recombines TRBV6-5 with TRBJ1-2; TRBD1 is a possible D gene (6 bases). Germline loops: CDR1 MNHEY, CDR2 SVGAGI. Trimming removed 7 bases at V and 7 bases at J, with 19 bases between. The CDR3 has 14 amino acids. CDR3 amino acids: CASTTQGGFGGYTF. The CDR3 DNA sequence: TGTGCCAGCACAACCCAAGGGGGATTCGGTGGCTACACCTTC.

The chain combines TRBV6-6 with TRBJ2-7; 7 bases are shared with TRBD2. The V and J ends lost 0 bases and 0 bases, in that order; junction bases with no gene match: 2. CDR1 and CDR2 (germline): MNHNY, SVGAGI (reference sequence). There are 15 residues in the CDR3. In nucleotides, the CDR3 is TGTGCCAGCAGTTACTCGAGCGGGATCTCCTACGAGCAGTACTTC. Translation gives CASSYSSGISYEQYF.

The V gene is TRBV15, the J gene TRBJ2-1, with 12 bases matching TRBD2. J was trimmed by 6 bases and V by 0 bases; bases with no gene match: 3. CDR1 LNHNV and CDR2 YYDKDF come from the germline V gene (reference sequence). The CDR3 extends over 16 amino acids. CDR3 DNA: TGTGCCACCAGCAGAGATCGACTAGCGGGGGTCAATGAGCAGTTCTTC. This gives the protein CATSRDRLAGVNEQFF.

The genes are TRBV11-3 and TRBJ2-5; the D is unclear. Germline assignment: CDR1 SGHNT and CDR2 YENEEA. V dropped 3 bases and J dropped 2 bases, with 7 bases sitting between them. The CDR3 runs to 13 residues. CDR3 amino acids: CASSLGGQETQYF. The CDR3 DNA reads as TGTGCCAGCAGCTTGGGCGGTCAAGAGACCCAGTACTTC.

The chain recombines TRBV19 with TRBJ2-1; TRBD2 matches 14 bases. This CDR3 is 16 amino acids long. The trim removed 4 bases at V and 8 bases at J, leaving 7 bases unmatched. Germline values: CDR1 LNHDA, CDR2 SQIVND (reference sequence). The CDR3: CASSNRLAGGRDEQFF. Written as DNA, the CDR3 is TGTGCCAGTAGTAACAGACTAGCGGGAGGGCGGGATGAGCAGTTCTTC.

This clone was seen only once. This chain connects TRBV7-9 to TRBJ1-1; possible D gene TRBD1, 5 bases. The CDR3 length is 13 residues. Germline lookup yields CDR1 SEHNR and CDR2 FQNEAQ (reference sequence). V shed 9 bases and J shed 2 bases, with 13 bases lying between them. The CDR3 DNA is TGTGCCAGTAGGGATGGGGCTAACACTGAAGCTTTCTTT. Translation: CASRDGANTEAFF.

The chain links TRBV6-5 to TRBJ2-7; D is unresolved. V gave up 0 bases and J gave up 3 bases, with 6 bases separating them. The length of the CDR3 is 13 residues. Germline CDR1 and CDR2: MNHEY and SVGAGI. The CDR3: CASSYSPDYEQYF. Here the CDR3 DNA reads TGTGCCAGCAGTTACTCCCCAGACTACGAGCAGTACTTC.

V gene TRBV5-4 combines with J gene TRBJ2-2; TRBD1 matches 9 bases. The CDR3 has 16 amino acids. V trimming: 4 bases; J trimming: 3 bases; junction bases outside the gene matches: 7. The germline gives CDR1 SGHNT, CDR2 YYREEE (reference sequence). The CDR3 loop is CASSRKGQGDTGELFF. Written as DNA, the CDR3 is TGTGCCAGCAGCAGGAAGGGACAGGGTGACACCGGGGAGCTGTTTTTT.

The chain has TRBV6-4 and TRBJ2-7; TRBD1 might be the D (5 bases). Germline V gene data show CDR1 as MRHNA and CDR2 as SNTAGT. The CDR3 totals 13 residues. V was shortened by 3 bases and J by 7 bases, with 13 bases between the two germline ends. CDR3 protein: CASSESAGREQYF. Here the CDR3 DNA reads TGTGCCAGCAGTGAGTCGGCAGGGCGGGAGCAGTACTTC.

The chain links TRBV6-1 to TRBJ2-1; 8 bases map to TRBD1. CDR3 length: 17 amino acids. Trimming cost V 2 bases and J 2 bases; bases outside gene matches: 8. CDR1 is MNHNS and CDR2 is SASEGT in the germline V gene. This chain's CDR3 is CASSEPVPGGTYNEQFF. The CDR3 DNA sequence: TGTGCCAGCAGTGAACCGGTCCCAGGGGGCACCTACAATGAGCAGTTCTTC.

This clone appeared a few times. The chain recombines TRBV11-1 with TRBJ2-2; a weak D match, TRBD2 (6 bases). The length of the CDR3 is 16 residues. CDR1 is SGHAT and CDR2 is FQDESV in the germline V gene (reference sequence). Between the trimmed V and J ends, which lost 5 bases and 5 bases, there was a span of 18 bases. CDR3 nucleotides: TGTGCCAGCAGCGAGGCCGGGGGTTTTCTTACCGGGGAGCTGTTTTTT. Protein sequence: CASSEAGGFLTGELFF.

CDR3 sequence (DNA): TGTGCCGCCGGCCGTGGGGAAAAACTGTTTTTT. It is translated as CAAGRGEKLFF. The genes are TRBV19 and TRBJ1-4; D remains ambiguous. Germline V gives CDR1 LNHDA, CDR2 SQIVND (reference sequence). This CDR3 has 11 residues. V was trimmed by 11 bases and J by 8 bases, leaving 12 bases between them.

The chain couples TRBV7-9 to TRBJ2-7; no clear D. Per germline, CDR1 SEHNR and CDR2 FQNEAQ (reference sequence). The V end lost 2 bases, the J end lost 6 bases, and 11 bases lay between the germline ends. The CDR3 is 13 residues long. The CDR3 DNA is TGTGCCAGCAGCTTACATCAGACCGTCGAGCAGTACTTC. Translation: CASSLHQTVEQYF.

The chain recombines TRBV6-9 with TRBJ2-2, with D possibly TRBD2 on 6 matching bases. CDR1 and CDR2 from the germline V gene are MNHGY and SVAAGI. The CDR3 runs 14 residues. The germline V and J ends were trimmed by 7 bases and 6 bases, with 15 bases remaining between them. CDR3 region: CASNHVGGAGELFF. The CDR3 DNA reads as TGTGCCAGCAACCACGTAGGAGGGGCCGGGGAGCTGTTTTTT.

This chain's CDR3 is CASSSSGQGARETQYF. The DNA for the CDR3 is TGTGCCAGCAGCTCGTCAGGACAGGGGGCGCGAGAGACCCAGTACTTC. The V gene is TRBV7-9, the J gene TRBJ2-5, with TRBD1 matching over 11 bases. CDR1 is SEHNR and CDR2 is FQNEAQ in the germline V gene (reference sequence). The CDR3 is 16 amino acids. The J segment lost 4 bases and the V segment lost 4 bases, leaving 8 bases of the junction unmatched. The whole variable domain, filled in from reference TRBV7-9 and TRBJ2-5, reads DTGVSQNPRHKITKRGQNVTFRCDPISEHNRLYWYRQTLGQGPEFLTYFQNEAQLEKSRLLSDRFSAERPKGSFSTLEIQRTEQGDSAMYLCASSSSGQGARETQYFGPGTRLLVL.

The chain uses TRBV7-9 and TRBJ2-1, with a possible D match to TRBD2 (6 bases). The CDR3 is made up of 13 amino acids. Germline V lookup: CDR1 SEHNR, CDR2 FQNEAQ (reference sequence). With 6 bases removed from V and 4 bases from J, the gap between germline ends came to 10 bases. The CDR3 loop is CASSGGIYNEQFF. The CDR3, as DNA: TGTGCCAGCAGTGGGGGGATATACAATGAGCAGTTCTTC.

The CDR3 nucleotides are TGCGCCAGCAGCCAAGATCGGGTCAGTACCTACGAGCAGTACTTC. Its protein is CASSQDRVSTYEQYF. The genes are TRBV4-1 and TRBJ2-7, with unresolved D. The CDR3 is made up of 15 amino acids. Germline V gene sequence: CDR1 MGHRA, CDR2 YSYEKL. V was cut by 0 bases and J by 2 bases, with 11 bases left in between.

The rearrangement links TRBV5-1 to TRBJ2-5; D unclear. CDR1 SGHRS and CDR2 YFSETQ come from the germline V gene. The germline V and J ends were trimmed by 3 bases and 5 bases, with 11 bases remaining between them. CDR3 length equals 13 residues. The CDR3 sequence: CASSSEGWETQYF. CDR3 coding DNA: TGCGCCAGCAGCTCGGAAGGGTGGGAGACCCAGTACTTC.

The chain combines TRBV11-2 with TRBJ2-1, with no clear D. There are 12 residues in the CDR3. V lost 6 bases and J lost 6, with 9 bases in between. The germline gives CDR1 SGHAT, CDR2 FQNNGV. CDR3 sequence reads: CASSQGRNEQFF. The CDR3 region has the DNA TGTGCCAGCAGTCAAGGGCGCAATGAGCAGTTCTTC.